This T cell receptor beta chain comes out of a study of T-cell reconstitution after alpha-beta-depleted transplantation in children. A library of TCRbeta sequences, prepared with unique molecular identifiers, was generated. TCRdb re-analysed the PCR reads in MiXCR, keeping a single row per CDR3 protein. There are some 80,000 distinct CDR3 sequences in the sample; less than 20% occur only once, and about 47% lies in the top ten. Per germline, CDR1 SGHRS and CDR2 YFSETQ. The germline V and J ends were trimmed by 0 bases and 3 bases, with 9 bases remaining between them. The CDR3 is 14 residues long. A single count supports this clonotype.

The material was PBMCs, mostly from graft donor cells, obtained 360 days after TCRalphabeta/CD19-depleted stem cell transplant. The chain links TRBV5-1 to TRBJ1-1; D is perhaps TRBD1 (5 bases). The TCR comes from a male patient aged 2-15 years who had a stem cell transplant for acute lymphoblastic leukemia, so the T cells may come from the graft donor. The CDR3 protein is CASSLAGAYTEAFF. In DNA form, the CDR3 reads TGCGCCAGCAGCTTGGCCGGGGCCTACACTGAAGCTTTCTTT.